This T cell receptor (beta chain) is from a study of early T cells in non-severe SARS-CoV-2 infection. Study-level points and caveats: Sequences matched to VDJdb favored anti-spike CD8 responses, while private and CD4 specificities were missed.

Germline CDR1 and CDR2: DFQATT and SNEGSKA (reference sequence). V trimming: 0 bases; J trimming: 8 bases; junction bases outside the gene matches: 4. This CDR3 has 14 residues. This clonotype was observed many times. What it binds is not known. Unique molecular identifiers (one per individual cDNA molecule) were attached. Each CDR3 protein is one row after TCRdb ran MiXCR on the 5' RACE reads. Counted here are roughly 90,000 distinct CDR3 sequences, less than 15% occurring once; the ten biggest clones make up around 5.8%. The chain links TRBV20-1 to TRBJ2-1, with 10 bases matching TRBD2. Source material: whole blood. The source of this sequence is an adult who was a healthcare worker with PCR-confirmed SARS-CoV-2 infection or an uninfected control (not recorded which). The CDR3 sequence: CSARELAGHDEQFF. CDR3 DNA sequence: TGCAGTGCTAGAGAACTAGCGGGGCACGATGAGCAGTTCTTC.